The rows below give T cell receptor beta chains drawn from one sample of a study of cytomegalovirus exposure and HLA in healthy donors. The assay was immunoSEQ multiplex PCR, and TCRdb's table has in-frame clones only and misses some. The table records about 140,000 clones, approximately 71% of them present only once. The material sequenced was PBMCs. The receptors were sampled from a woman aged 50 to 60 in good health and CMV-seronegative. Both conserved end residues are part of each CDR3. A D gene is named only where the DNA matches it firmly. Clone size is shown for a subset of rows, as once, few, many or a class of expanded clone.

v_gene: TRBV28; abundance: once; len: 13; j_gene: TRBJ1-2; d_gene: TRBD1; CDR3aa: CASSLRDRGGYTF; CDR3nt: TGTGCCAGCAGTTTAAGGGACAGGGGTGGCTACACCTTC
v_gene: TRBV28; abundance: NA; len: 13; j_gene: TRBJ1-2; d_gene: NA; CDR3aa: CASSHPSTGGYTF; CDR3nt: TGTGCCAGCAGCCATCCCTCCACGGGGGGCTACACCTTC
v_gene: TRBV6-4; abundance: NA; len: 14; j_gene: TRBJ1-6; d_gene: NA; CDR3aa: CASSLDSIDSPLHF; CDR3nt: TGTGCCAGCAGTCTTGACAGCATCGATTCACCCCTCCACTTT
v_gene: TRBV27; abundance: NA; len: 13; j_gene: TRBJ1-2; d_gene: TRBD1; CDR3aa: CASSSTTGGGYTF; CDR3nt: TGTGCCAGCAGTTCAACGACAGGGGGCGGCTACACCTTC
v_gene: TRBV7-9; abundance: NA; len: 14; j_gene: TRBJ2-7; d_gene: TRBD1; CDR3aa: CASSANRGRREQYF; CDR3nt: TGTGCCAGCAGCGCCAACAGGGGGCGCCGCGAGCAGTACTTC
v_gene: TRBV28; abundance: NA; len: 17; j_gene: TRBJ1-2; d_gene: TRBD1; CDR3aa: CASTQGQGGFLGYGYTF; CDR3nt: TGTGCCAGCACCCAGGGACAGGGAGGATTCTTGGGCTATGGCTACACCTTC
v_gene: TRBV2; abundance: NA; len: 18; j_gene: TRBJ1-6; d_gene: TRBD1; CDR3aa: CASSVSGTGGENNSPLHF; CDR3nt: TGTGCCAGCAGTGTATCCGGGACAGGGGGCGAAAATAATTCACCCCTCCACTTT
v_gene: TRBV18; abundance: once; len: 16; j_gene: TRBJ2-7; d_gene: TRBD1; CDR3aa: CASSSPETGNSYEQYF; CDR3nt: TGTGCCAGCTCATCACCGGAGACAGGGAATTCCTACGAGCAGTACTTC
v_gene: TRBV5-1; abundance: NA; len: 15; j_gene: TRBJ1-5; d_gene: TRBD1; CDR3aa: CASSLGQGANQPQHF; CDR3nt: TGCGCCAGCAGCTTGGGGCAGGGGGCGAATCAGCCCCAGCATTTT
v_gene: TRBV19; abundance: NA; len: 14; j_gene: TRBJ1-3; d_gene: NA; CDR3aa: CASTLTASGNTIYF; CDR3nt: TGTGCCAGTACCCTGACAGCCTCTGGAAACACCATATATTTT
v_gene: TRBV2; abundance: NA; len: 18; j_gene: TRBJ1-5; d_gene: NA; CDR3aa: CASSELGRGFYSNQPQHF; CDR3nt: TGTGCCAGCAGTGAGCTCGGCAGGGGTTTCTATAGCAATCAGCCCCAGCATTTT
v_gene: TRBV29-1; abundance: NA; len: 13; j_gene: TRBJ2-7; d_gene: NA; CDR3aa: CSVATLQGYEQYF; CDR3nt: TGCAGCGTTGCGACTCTACAGGGCTACGAGCAGTACTTC
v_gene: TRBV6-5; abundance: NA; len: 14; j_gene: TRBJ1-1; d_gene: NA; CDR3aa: CASSYGGSNTEAFF; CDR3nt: TGTGCCAGCAGTTACGGAGGGTCTAACACTGAAGCTTTCTTT
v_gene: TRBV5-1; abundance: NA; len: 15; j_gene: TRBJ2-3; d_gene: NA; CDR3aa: CASSLRAGELDTQYF; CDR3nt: TGCGCCAGCAGCTTGAGGGCAGGGGAATTAGATACGCAGTATTTT
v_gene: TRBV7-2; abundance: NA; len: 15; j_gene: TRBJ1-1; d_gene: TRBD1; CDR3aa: CASSSHLTGTVNAFF; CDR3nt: TGTGCCAGCAGCTCCCATTTAACGGGGACAGTGAACGCTTTCTTT
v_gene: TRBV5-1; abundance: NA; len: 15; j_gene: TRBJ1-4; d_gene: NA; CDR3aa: CASSPNTGIEEKLFF; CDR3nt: TGCGCCAGCAGCCCGAATACAGGGATTGAGGAAAAACTGTTTTTT
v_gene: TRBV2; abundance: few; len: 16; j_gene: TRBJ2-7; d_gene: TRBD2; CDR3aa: CASSGGSGGARYEQYF; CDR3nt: TGTGCCAGCAGTGGAGGATCCGGGGGGGCTAGGTACGAGCAGTACTTC
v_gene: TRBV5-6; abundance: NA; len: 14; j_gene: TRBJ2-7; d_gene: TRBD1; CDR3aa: CASSLLTGTYEQYF; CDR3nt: TGTGCCAGCAGCTTACTGACAGGGACCTACGAGCAGTACTTC
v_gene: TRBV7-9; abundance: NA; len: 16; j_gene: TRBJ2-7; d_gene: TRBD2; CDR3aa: CASSPLAGNPHYEQYF; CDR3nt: TGTGCCAGCAGCCCCTTAGCGGGGAACCCCCACTACGAGCAGTACTTC
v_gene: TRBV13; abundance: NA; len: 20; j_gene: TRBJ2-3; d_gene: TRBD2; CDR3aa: CASSPWASGGAGGLTDTQYF; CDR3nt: TGTGCCAGCAGCCCGTGGGCTAGCGGGGGGGCCGGAGGACTCACAGATACGCAGTATTTT
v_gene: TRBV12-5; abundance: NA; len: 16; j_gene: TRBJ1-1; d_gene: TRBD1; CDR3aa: CASGFSRTGENTEAFF; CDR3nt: TGTGCTAGTGGTTTTTCCCGGACAGGGGAGAACACTGAAGCTTTCTTT
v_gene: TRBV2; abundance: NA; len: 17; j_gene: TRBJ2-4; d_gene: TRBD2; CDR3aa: CASSEALAGGAKNIQYF; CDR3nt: TGTGCCAGCAGTGAAGCCTTAGCGGGGGGGGCCAAAAACATTCAGTACTTC
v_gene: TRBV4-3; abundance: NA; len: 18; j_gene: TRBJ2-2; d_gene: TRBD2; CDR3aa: CASSQDFAGGPPTGELFF; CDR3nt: TGCGCCAGCAGCCAAGATTTCGCGGGGGGCCCCCCCACCGGGGAGCTGTTTTTT
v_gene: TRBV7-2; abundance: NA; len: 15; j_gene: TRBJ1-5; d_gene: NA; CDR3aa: CASSSDYYSNQPQHF; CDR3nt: TGTGCCAGCAGCTCAGACTATTATAGCAATCAGCCCCAGCATTTT
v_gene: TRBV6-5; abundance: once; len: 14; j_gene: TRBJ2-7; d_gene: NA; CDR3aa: CASSYGGGGYEQYF; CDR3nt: TGTGCCAGCAGTTATGGCGGGGGCGGCTACGAGCAGTACTTC
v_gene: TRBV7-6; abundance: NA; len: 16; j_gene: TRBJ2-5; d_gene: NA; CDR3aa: CASSPAGGGLGETQYF; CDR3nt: TGTGCCAGCAGCCCCGCGGGTGGCGGCCTAGGAGAGACCCAGTACTTC
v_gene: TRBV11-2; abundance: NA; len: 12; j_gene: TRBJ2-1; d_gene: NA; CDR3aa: CASSFEFGEQFF; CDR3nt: TGTGCCAGCAGCTTCGAATTCGGTGAGCAGTTCTTC
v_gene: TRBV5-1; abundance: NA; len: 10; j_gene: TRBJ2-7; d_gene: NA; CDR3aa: CASLNYEQYF; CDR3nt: TGCGCCAGCTTAAACTACGAGCAGTACTTC
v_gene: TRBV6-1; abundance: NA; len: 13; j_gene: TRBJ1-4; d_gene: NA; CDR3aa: CASSGLLVEKLFF; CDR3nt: TGTGCCAGCAGTGGACTGTTGGTGGAAAAACTGTTTTTT
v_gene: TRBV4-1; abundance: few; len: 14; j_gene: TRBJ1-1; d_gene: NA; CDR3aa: CASSLGRQNTEAFF; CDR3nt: TGCGCCAGCAGCCTGGGGAGGCAGAACACTGAAGCTTTCTTT